A selection of T cell receptor beta chains follows, all from one sample in a study of a mutant IDH1 vaccine in newly diagnosed glioma. These receptors' antigens are unknown. Assay used: immunoSEQ multiplex PCR; TCRdb lists only in-frame clones, some missing. The sample contains around 54,000 clones, approximately 87% of which appear only once. Here the sequenced sample was PBMCs, taken from a glioma patient whose treatment included an IDH1 peptide vaccine. The receptors stem from a man between 40 and 49 years old with glioma. Each CDR3 is given with its conserved first and last residue. The D gene is left open where the match is weak. A clone size is listed for some rows: how often the clone was seen (once, few, many), or a class if it is expanded.

j_call d_call v_call clone_size cdr3_length cdr3_aa cdr3_nt
TRBJ1-1 - TRBV27 - 13 CASSWVRGTEAFF TGTGCCAGCAGTTGGGTCCGTGGCACTGAAGCTTTCTTT
TRBJ2-1 TRBD2 TRBV11-2 - 16 CASSLGLAGSYNEQFF TGTGCCAGCAGCTTAGGGCTAGCGGGCTCCTACAATGAGCAGTTCTTC
TRBJ2-1 - TRBV7-2 - 13 CASSQWAGNEQFF TGTGCCAGCAGCCAATGGGCTGGGAATGAGCAGTTCTTC
TRBJ2-5 - TRBV29-1 - 13 CSVEDLTAETQYF TGCAGCGTTGAAGATCTGACTGCGGAGACCCAGTACTTC
TRBJ1-2 TRBD1 TRBV4-3 - 18 CASSQDAGGQLSNYGYTF TGCGCCAGCAGCCAGGACGCGGGGGGACAGCTATCTAACTATGGCTACACCTTC
TRBJ2-3 TRBD2 TRBV19 once 14 CASGLAGESDTQYF TGTGCCAGTGGGCTAGCGGGAGAGTCAGATACGCAGTATTTT
TRBJ2-7 - TRBV18 - 16 CASSPLAQDYSYEQYF TGTGCCAGCTCACCACTAGCCCAAGACTATTCCTACGAGCAGTACTTC
TRBJ2-7 - TRBV7-2 - 15 CASSFSPNSGGEQYF TGTGCCAGCAGCTTCTCCCCCAACAGCGGAGGCGAGCAGTACTTC
TRBJ1-4 - TRBV7-2 - 14 CASSAGPAPGKLFF TGTGCCAGCAGCGCCGGTCCTGCACCCGGAAAACTGTTTTTT
TRBJ1-1 - TRBV7-9 - 14 CASSLLGGGRTAFF TGTGCCAGCAGCTTATTAGGGGGGGGGCGTACGGCTTTCTTT
TRBJ2-1 - TRBV5-1 - 11 CASRISEEQFF TGCGCCAGCAGAATCTCAGAGGAGCAGTTCTTC
TRBJ2-4 - TRBV5-4 - 15 CASSLWGAGKNIQYF TGTGCCAGCAGCTTGTGGGGGGCCGGCAAAAACATTCAGTACTTC
TRBJ2-1 - TRBV9 - 16 CASSVAVTGVDNEQFF TGTGCCAGCAGCGTAGCCGTAACGGGAGTAGATAATGAGCAGTTCTTC
TRBJ2-1 - TRBV4-1 - 19 CASSQRPGAIPSSYNEQFF TGCGCCAGCAGCCAACGCCCAGGGGCGATTCCGAGCTCCTACAATGAGCAGTTCTTC
TRBJ1-1 - TRBV5-1 - 14 CASSLGDLNTEAFF TGCGCCAGCAGCTTGGGGGACTTGAACACTGAAGCTTTCTTT
TRBJ2-2 TRBD1 TRBV9 once 17 CASSGGGRTGNTGELFF TGTGCCAGCAGCGGAGGAGGAAGGACAGGGAACACCGGGGAGCTGTTTTTT
TRBJ1-1 - TRBV6-1 - 13 CASSELGGTEAFF TGTGCCAGCAGTGAATTAGGGGGCACTGAAGCTTTCTTT
TRBJ1-2 - TRBV5-8 - 11 CASSADYGYTF TGTGCCAGCAGCGCGGACTATGGCTACACCTTC
TRBJ1-1 - TRBV19 - 15 CASRGTDSMNTEAFF TGTGCCAGTAGGGGGACTGACAGCATGAACACTGAAGCTTTCTTT
TRBJ2-7 - TRBV11-3 - 13 CASSFNSLYEQYF TGTGCCAGCAGCTTTAACTCCCTCTACGAGCAGTACTTC
TRBJ2-7 - TRBV6-6 - 12 CASRTGASEQYF TGTGCCAGCAGAACGGGGGCGAGCGAGCAGTACTTC
TRBJ2-7 TRBD2 TRBV4-1 - 19 CASSPRLAGRPKSSYEQYF TGCGCCAGCAGCCCCCGACTAGCGGGCCGACCCAAGAGCTCCTACGAGCAGTACTTC
TRBJ2-1 - TRBV11-2 - 16 CASSLERRSSYNEQFF TGTGCCAGCAGCTTAGAACGCAGGAGTTCCTACAATGAGCAGTTCTTC
TRBJ1-2 - TRBV7-9 - 13 CASSLMANYGYTF TGTGCCAGCAGCTTGATGGCTAACTATGGCTACACCTTC
TRBJ2-2 TRBD1 TRBV28 - 15 CASTLQGGIGGELFF TGTGCCAGCACCCTACAGGGGGGAATAGGCGGGGAGCTGTTTTTT
TRBJ2-5 - TRBV9 - 15 CASSLQALGGETQYF TGTGCCAGCAGCTTACAAGCCTTAGGAGGGGAGACCCAGTACTTC
TRBJ2-7 - TRBV27 - 11 CASRFGYEQYF TGTGCCAGCAGATTTGGGTACGAGCAGTACTTC
TRBJ1-1 TRBD1 TRBV5-4 - 16 CASSSTGTGVNTEAFF TGTGCCAGCAGCTCAACCGGGACAGGGGTGAACACTGAAGCTTTCTTT
TRBJ2-7 TRBD1 TRBV7-9 - 15 CASSPRTGPTYEQYF TGTGCCAGCAGTCCTAGGACAGGACCTACCTACGAGCAGTACTTC
TRBJ2-1 TRBD2 TRBV7-9 - 15 CAIPRVAGVGNEQFF TGTGCCATTCCAAGGGTCGCGGGAGTGGGGAATGAGCAGTTCTTC
TRBJ2-7 - TRBV19 once 14 CASSGGQPYYEQYF TGTGCCAGTAGTGGTGGACAGCCCTATTACGAGCAGTACTTC
TRBJ2-1 TRBD2 TRBV4-1 few 20 CASSPGSGLAGASSYNEQFF TGCGCCAGCAGCCCTGGGTCAGGACTAGCGGGAGCCAGCTCCTACAATGAGCAGTTCTTC
TRBJ2-2 - TRBV12-5 - 13 CASGTGFVGELFF TGTGCTAGTGGCACTGGGTTCGTCGGGGAGCTGTTTTTT
TRBJ2-4 TRBD2 TRBV5-1 - 15 CASSSDGTGGRIQYF TGCGCCAGCAGCTCTGACGGAACGGGGGGTAGGATTCAGTACTTC
TRBJ1-4 TRBD1 TRBV27 - 15 CASSRRGTGKEKLFF TGTGCCAGCAGCCGCCGCGGGACAGGGAAAGAAAAACTGTTTTTT
TRBJ2-7 TRBD1 TRBV4-1 - 15 CASSQGTGKSYEQYF TGCGCCAGCAGCCAGGGGACAGGGAAGAGCTACGAGCAGTACTTC
TRBJ2-1 - TRBV19 - 15 CASSNPRTGNNEQFF TGTGCCAGCAGCAACCCTAGGACGGGAAACAATGAGCAGTTCTTC
TRBJ2-7 TRBD2 TRBV18 once 15 CASSPPLAGGPREDF TGTGCCAGCTCACCACCGCTAGCGGGAGGCCCCCGCGAGGACTTC
TRBJ2-1 - TRBV11-3 - 12 CASSSYDNEQFF TGTGCCAGCAGCTCTTACGACAATGAGCAGTTCTTC
TRBJ1-2 - TRBV28 - 13 CASSDQAPYGYTF TGTGCCAGCAGTGATCAGGCACCCTATGGCTACACCTTC
TRBJ1-3 TRBD1 TRBV4-1 - 15 CASSQGGTAGNTIYF TGCGCCAGCAGCCAAGGGGGGACAGCTGGAAACACCATATATTTT
TRBJ1-2 - TRBV9 - 14 CASSVATAHYGYTF TGTGCCAGCAGCGTAGCGACAGCCCACTATGGCTACACCTTC
TRBJ2-1 TRBD2 TRBV7-8 - 16 CASSALPGLAANEQFF TGTGCCAGCAGCGCTTTGCCGGGACTAGCGGCCAATGAGCAGTTCTTC
TRBJ2-7 - TRBV5-4 - 12 CASSFDRNEQYF TGTGCCAGCAGCTTCGACAGGAACGAGCAGTACTTC
TRBJ1-1 - TRBV5-4 - 14 CASSPPLRDTEAFF TGTGCCAGCAGCCCGCCGTTGAGGGACACTGAAGCTTTCTTT
TRBJ1-2 TRBD1 TRBV6-6 once 16 CASSYGTRTGGAGYTF TGTGCCAGCAGTTACGGCACACGGACAGGGGGCGCTGGCTACACCTTC
TRBJ1-3 - TRBV7-2 few 14 CASSPRAAWDTIYF TGTGCCAGCAGCCCCCGGGCAGCGTGGGACACCATATATTTT
TRBJ1-3 - TRBV15 - 15 CATSRDLGAGNTIYF TGTGCCACCAGCAGAGATCTGGGAGCAGGAAACACCATATATTTT